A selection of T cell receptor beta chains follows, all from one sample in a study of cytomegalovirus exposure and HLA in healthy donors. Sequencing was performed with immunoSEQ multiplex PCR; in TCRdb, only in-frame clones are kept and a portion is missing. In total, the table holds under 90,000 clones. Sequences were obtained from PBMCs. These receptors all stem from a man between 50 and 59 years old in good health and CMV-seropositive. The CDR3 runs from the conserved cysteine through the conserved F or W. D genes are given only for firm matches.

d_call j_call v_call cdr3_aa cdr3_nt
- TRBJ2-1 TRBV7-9 CASSAGRGKWNEQFF TGTGCCAGCAGCGCGGGTCGCGGGAAGTGGAATGAGCAGTTCTTC
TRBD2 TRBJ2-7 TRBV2 CARGLAEMVRASYEQYF TGTGCCAGGGGACTAGCGGAGATGGTTCGGGCCTCCTACGAGCAGTACTTC
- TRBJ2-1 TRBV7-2 CASSQDYYNEQFF TGTGCCAGCAGCCAGGACTACTACAATGAGCAGTTCTTC
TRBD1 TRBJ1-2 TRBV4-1 CASSQVVRDRRNYGYTF TGCGCCAGCAGCCAAGTGGTCCGGGACAGGCGTAACTATGGCTACACCTTC
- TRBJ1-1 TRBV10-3 CAITTTLETEAFF TGTGCCATCACCACGACTCTTGAGACTGAAGCTTTCTTT
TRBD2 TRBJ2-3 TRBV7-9 CASSSGLAGGTDTQYF TGTGCCAGCAGTTCAGGACTAGCGGGGGGCACAGATACGCAGTATTTT
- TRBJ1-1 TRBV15 CATSSPGQITREAFF TGTGCCACCAGCAGCCCCGGACAGATAACCCGTGAAGCTTTCTTT
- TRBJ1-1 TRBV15 CATSRTPDNTEAFF TGTGCCACCAGCAGGACACCGGATAACACTGAAGCTTTCTTT
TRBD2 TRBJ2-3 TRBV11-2 CASSSRTSGSTDTQYF TGTGCCAGCAGCTCACGGACTAGCGGGAGTACAGATACGCAGTATTTT
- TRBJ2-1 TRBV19 CASSEGWSEQFF TGTGCCAGTAGTGAGGGTTGGAGTGAGCAGTTCTTC
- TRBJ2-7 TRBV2 CASSDPEVPFSYEQYF TGTGCCAGCAGTGACCCAGAAGTACCGTTTTCCTACGAGCAGTACTTC
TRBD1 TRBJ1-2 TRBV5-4 CASSLARGPRKAF TGTGCCAGCAGCTTGGCCAGGGGGCCCCGTAAAGCCTTC
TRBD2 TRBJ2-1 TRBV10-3 CAIGGDLPYEQFF TGTGCCATTGGGGGGGACTTACCCTATGAGCAGTTCTTC
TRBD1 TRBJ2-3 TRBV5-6 CASSRRDRGTDTQYF TGTGCCAGCAGCCGCCGGGACAGGGGCACAGATACGCAGTATTTT
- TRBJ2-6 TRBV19 CASRGLGAAGANVLTF TGTGCCAGTAGGGGGCTGGGGGCGGCTGGGGCCAACGTCCTGACTTTC
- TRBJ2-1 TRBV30 CAYSAGQSLYNEQFF TGTGCCTACTCGGCGGGTCAGAGCCTCTACAATGAGCAGTTCTTC
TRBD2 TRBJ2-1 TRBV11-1 CASSLLAGSSYNEQFF TGTGCCAGCAGCTTACTAGCGGGGAGCTCCTACAATGAGCAGTTCTTC
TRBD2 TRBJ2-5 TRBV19 CASSIRGTSGLGETQYF TGTGCCAGTAGTATTCGGGGGACTAGCGGATTAGGAGAGACCCAGTACTTC
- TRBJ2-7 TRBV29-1 CSVVRATYEQYF TGCAGCGTTGTCAGGGCCACCTACGAGCAGTACTTC
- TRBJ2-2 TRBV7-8 CASSLAVRRIGELFF TGTGCCAGCAGCTTAGCTGTAAGGCGGATCGGGGAGCTGTTTTTT
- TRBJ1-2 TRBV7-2 CASSLTGSPWGYTF TGTGCCAGCAGCCTAACGGGAAGTCCTTGGGGCTACACCTTC
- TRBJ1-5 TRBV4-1 CASSQGPTGNQPQHF TGCGCCAGCAGCCAAGGTCCAACGGGCAATCAGCCCCAGCATTTT
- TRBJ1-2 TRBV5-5 CASSFQADENYGYTF TGTGCCAGCAGCTTCCAGGCAGACGAAAACTATGGCTACACCTTC
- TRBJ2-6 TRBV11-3 CASSFSGWRPLSGANVLTF TGTGCCAGCAGCTTTTCGGGATGGAGGCCTCTCTCTGGGGCCAACGTCCTGACTTTC
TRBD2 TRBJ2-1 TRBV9 CASLPGLGNNEQFF TGTGCCAGCCTTCCGGGACTAGGAAACAATGAGCAGTTCTTC
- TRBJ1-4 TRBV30 CAWSVRVREKLFF TGTGCCTGGAGTGTGAGGGTCAGGGAAAAACTGTTTTTT
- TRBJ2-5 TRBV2 CASLLPIAQETQYF TGTGCCAGCCTACTCCCCATCGCTCAAGAGACCCAGTACTTC
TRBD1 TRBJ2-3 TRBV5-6 CASSLVGQGSDTQYF TGTGCCAGCAGCTTGGTGGGACAGGGGTCAGATACGCAGTATTTT
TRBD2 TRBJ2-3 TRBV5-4 CASSALAGGYTDTQYF TGTGCCAGCAGCGCCCTGGCGGGAGGATACACAGATACGCAGTATTTT